This TCR beta chain was sequenced during a study of tumor and adjacent non-tumor tissue in lung cancer. At the level of the study: Patients comprised about a dozen adenocarcinoma, 2 squamous cell carcinoma and 1 small cell lung cancer. Each sample yielded a few million productive TCRbeta reads on average.

This sample's RNA came from whole unsorted tissue. The V end was cut by 2 bases, the J end by 4 bases, with 18 bases between. This CDR3 has 16 amino acids. In germline, CDR1 is DFQATT, CDR2 SNEGSKA (reference sequence). Three rounds of nested PCR, following a modified ARM-PCR protocol, produced the TCRbeta library. TCRdb re-analysed the multiplex PCR reads in MiXCR, keeping a single row per CDR3 protein. The sample records fewer than 85,000 distinct CDR3 sequences, around 80% being singletons. Sequencing input: lung tumor tissue. The sequence derives from a woman aged 50 to 65 with non-small cell lung cancer. The chain links TRBV20-1 to TRBJ2-1; D is possibly TRBD1 (6 bases). The CDR3 spells CSARKRTAMYYNEQFF. The CDR3 DNA sequence: TGCAGTGCTAGAAAGAGGACAGCGATGTATTACAATGAGCAGTTCTTC.